This entry describes one TCR beta chain. These data originate in a study of T cell clonotyping in hematopoietic cell transplantation. As to time point: recipient sample about 28 days before transplant, after cytoreduction. Recipient blood drawn about 28 days pretransplant and days 30, 100, 180 after. The germline V and J ends were trimmed by 4 bases and 7 bases, with 10 bases remaining between them. Germline V gene sequence: CDR1 LGHNA, CDR2 YNFKEQ. This CDR3 is built from 12 residues. Sequenced by immunoSEQ multiplex PCR; TCRdb stores in-frame clones only, minus some. The sample comprises approximately 80,000 clones, 90% to 96% of which are singletons, and roughly 1.5% rests with the top ten.

This sample comprised peripheral blood mononuclear cells, obtained before stem cell transplant. The chain links TRBV4-2 to TRBJ1-1, with D unclear. The clonotype was recovered from a woman aged 45-65 years with acute myeloid leukemia. Some clones in this sample may be carry-over from other donors' samples. CDR3 protein: CASSPTGYEAFF. The CDR3 DNA reads TGTGCCAGCAGCCCCACGGGATATGAAGCTTTCTTT.